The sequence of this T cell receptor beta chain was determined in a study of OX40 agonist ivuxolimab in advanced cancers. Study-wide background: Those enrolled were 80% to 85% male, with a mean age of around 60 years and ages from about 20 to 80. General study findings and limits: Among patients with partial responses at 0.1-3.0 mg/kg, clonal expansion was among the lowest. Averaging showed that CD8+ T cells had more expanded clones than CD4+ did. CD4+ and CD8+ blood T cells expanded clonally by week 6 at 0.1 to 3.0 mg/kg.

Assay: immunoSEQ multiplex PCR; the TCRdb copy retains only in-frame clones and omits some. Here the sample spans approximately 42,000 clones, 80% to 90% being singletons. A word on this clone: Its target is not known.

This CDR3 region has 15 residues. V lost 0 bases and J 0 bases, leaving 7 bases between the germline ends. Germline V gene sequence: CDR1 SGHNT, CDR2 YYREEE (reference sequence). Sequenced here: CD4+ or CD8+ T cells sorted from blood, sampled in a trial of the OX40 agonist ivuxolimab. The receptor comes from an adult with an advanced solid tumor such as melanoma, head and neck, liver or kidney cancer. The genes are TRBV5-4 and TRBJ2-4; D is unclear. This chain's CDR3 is CASSLGGVAKNIQYF. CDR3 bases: TGTGCCAGCAGCTTGGGTGGAGTAGCCAAAAACATTCAGTACTTC.